This T cell receptor beta chain emerged from a study of molecular identifiers for immune sequencing clone quantification. The CDR3 runs to 13 residues. V gave up 6 bases and J gave up 5 bases; unmatched junction bases: 8. Per germline, CDR1 SQVTM and CDR2 ANQGSEA. Source material for naive CD8 libraries was roughly 20,000 to 1,100,000 sorted cells, with 10%, 30% or 50% RNA. For naive CD8 T cells, sorting used the CD8+CD4-CCR7+CD45RA+ phenotype. Note on this clonotype: What it binds is not known.

Study findings and constraints: The study reportedly detected spiked Jurkat TCR RNA from one cell among around 1 million naive cells.

Previously described methods and listed TCR primers were used for bulk TCR libraries. MiXCR was run by TCRdb on the PCR reads, yielding one entry per CDR3 protein. Among about 640,000 distinct CDR3 sequences, about 20% were seen once, and the ten largest hold around 0.86%. The source material was naive CD8+ T cells from blood, with Jurkat cell RNA spiked in. Documented subset: FACS-sorted CD8+CD4-CCR7+CD45RA+ naive T cells. The source of this sequence is a human donor in good health. Some libraries in this study had Jurkat cell RNA spiked in. V and J are TRBV29-1 and TRBJ1-1; 8 bases are a match to TRBD1. DNA of the CDR3: TGCAGCGTGGTTACAGGGGGTTGGACTGAAGCTTTCTTT. It encodes CSVVTGGWTEAFF.